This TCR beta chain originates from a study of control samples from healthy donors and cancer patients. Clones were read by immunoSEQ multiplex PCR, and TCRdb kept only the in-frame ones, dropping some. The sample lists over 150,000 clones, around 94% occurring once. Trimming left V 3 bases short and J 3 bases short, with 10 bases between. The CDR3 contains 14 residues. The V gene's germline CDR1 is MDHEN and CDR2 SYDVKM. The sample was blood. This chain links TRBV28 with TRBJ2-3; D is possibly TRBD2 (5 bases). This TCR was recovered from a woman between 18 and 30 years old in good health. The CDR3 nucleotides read TGTGCCAGCAGTTTCCTGAGCGGTACAGATACGCAGTATTTT. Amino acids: CASSFLSGTDTQYF.